A selection of T cell receptor beta chains follows, all from one sample in a study of blood T cells in healthy people across ages. One entry per CDR3 protein, called by TCRdb with MiXCR from the 5' RACE reads. The sample lists hundreds of thousands of distinct CDR3 sequences; about 30% were seen once. Sequencing was carried out using blood. The receptors come from a woman over 75 in good health. Each CDR3 is given with its conserved first and last residue. The D gene is left open where the match is weak. Only some rows state a clone size, as once, few, many or a class for expanded clones.

TRBJ1-5	many	TRBV20-1	NA	CSARPTAYSNQPQHF	TGCAGTGCTAGACCGACAGCATATAGCAATCAGCCCCAGCATTTT
TRBJ2-3	NA	TRBV12-3/TRBV12-4	NA	CASSLKATDSSTDTQYF	TGTGCCAGCAGTTTAAAAGCGACAGACTCTAGCACAGATACGCAGTATTTT
TRBJ2-3	many	TRBV29-1	NA	CSVQDRGADTQYF	TGCAGCGTTCAGGACCGTGGCGCAGATACGCAGTATTTT
TRBJ2-3	NA	TRBV20-1	TRBD2	CSAREAGTSITDTQYF	TGCAGTGCCCGAGAAGCCGGGACTAGTATTACAGATACGCAGTATTTT
TRBJ2-5	NA	TRBV28	TRBD1	CASSPTGQEDETQYF	TGTGCCAGCAGTCCAACGGGACAGGAGGACGAGACCCAGTACTTC
TRBJ2-1	many	TRBV20-1	NA	CSALTGDSSSYNEQFF	TGCAGTGCCCTCACCGGGGACTCGAGCTCCTACAATGAGCAGTTCTTC
TRBJ1-1	NA	TRBV20-1	NA	CSARDRRRALNTEAFF	TGCAGTGCTAGAGATCGACGGAGGGCCTTGAACACTGAAGCTTTCTTT
TRBJ2-7	many	TRBV10-3	NA	CAISDLQGYEQYF	TGTGCCATCAGTGATTTACAGGGCTACGAGCAGTACTTC
TRBJ2-7	few	TRBV30	NA	CAWSQGSSYEQYF	TGTGCCTGGAGTCAGGGGTCGTCCTACGAGCAGTACTTC
TRBJ1-1	many	TRBV3-1	NA	CASSQEGGLNTEAFF	TGTGCCAGCAGCCAAGAGGGGGGACTGAACACTGAAGCTTTCTTT
TRBJ2-7	few	TRBV19	TRBD1	CASSLPDRAHEQYF	TGTGCCAGTAGTCTCCCCGACAGGGCCCACGAGCAGTACTTC
TRBJ2-7	many	TRBV20-1	TRBD2	CSASPGTSYEQYF	TGCAGTGCTAGTCCCGGGACTAGCTACGAGCAGTACTTC
TRBJ1-2	few	TRBV20-1	NA	CSARSPPSYGYTF	TGCAGTGCTAGGAGTCCCCCAAGCTATGGCTACACCTTC
TRBJ2-7	few	TRBV28	NA	CVSSPGGFSYEQYF	TGTGTCAGCAGTCCTGGGGGCTTCTCCTACGAGCAGTACTTC
TRBJ1-2	many	TRBV7-9	NA	CASRQGYGYTF	TGTGCCAGCCGCCAGGGTTATGGCTACACCTTC
TRBJ2-1	many	TRBV5-1	NA	CASSLGARLQFF	TGCGCCAGCAGCTTGGGCGCCCGGCTGCAGTTCTTC
TRBJ2-7	many	TRBV29-1	NA	CSVDGGGPSEQYF	TGCAGCGTTGATGGAGGGGGCCCTTCCGAGCAGTACTTC
TRBJ2-7	once	TRBV20-1	TRBD2	CSAIKGLAEADEQYF	TGCAGTGCTATAAAGGGGCTAGCGGAAGCCGATGAGCAGTACTTC
TRBJ1-1	few	TRBV10-3	TRBD1	CAIRDRVVSEAFF	TGTGCCATCAGAGACAGGGTAGTCTCTGAAGCTTTCTTT
TRBJ1-2	many	TRBV20-1	TRBD1	CSATGTGFTDGYTF	TGCAGTGCAACCGGGACAGGGTTTACGGATGGCTACACCTTC
TRBJ1-1	NA	TRBV28	NA	CASRLGPTRDFF	TGTGCCAGCAGGCTGGGACCTACCAGGGATTTCTTT
TRBJ1-4	few	TRBV30	NA	CAWSKRTNEKLFF	TGTGCCTGGAGTAAGAGGACTAATGAAAAACTGTTTTTT
TRBJ2-5	many	TRBV7-8	NA	CASSLGGLTQETQYF	TGTGCCAGCAGCTTAGGAGGCCTTACCCAAGAGACCCAGTACTTC
TRBJ1-2	NA	TRBV10-3	TRBD1	CAISEGTGDGCTF	TGTGCCATCAGTGAGGGGACAGGGGATGGCTGCACCTTC
TRBJ2-5	NA	TRBV7-9	NA	CASSASTQETQYF	TGTGCCAGCAGCGCCTCTACCCAAGAGACCCAGTACTTC
TRBJ2-5	NA	TRBV25-1	TRBD1	CASSQTGLQETQYF	TGTGCCAGCAGTCAGACAGGGCTCCAAGAGACCCAGTACTTC
TRBJ2-3	many	TRBV7-3	NA	CASSFGLARADTQYF	TGTGCCAGCAGCTTTGGCCTAGCTAGGGCAGATACGCAGTATTTT
TRBJ2-3	NA	TRBV7-2	TRBD2	CASSLDSGGAGTDTQYF	TGTGCCAGCAGCTTAGATAGCGGGGGGGCAGGCACAGATACGCAGTATTTC
TRBJ2-3	many	TRBV27	TRBD2	CASTGRTSGTDTQYF	TGTGCCAGCACCGGTCGGACTAGCGGTACAGATACGCAGTATTTT
TRBJ2-7	NA	TRBV20-1	TRBD2	CSTKRTSGGSYSYNEQYF	TGCAGTACGAAAAGGACTAGCGGGGGGTCCTACTCCTACAATGAGCAGTACTTC
TRBJ1-3	few	TRBV5-1	NA	CASSSGHGAASGNTIYF	TGCGCCAGCAGCTCAGGCCACGGGGCCGCCTCTGGAAACACCATATATTTT
TRBJ1-2	many	TRBV6-5	NA	CASRTLGIGYGYTF	TGTGCCAGCAGGACACTGGGAATTGGGTATGGCTACACCTTC
TRBJ2-2	many	TRBV7-2	TRBD2	CASSYKLAGLGLFF	TGTGCCAGCAGCTATAAACTAGCGGGGCTCGGGCTGTTTTTT
TRBJ1-2	few	TRBV7-8	NA	CASSFGSGYTF	TGTGCCAGCAGCTTTGGCAGTGGCTACACCTTC
TRBJ2-7	many	TRBV6-1	TRBD1	CASSGDRRVGNYEQYF	TGTGCCAGCAGCGGGGACAGGCGGGTAGGGAACTACGAGCAGTACTTC
TRBJ2-7	NA	TRBV27	NA	CAGSSLGLTAGYEQYF	TGTGCCGGCAGTTCCCTAGGGTTAACAGCTGGCTACGAGCAGTACTTC
TRBJ2-3	many	TRBV29-1	NA	CSVEIGSGQYF	TGCAGCGTTGAAATAGGTTCGGGGCAGTATTTT
TRBJ1-2	NA	TRBV20-1	TRBD1	CSAIKRDRVYGYTF	TGTAGTGCTATCAAGAGGGACAGGGTCTATGGCTACACCTTC
TRBJ2-1	many	TRBV9	NA	CASSVSMRADAQHEQFF	TGTGCCAGCAGCGTAAGTATGAGGGCCGACGCGCAACATGAGCAGTTCTTC
TRBJ2-1	many	TRBV10-3	NA	CAITSLRNEQFF	TGTGCCATCACTAGTCTCCGGAATGAGCAGTTCTTC
TRBJ2-1	many	TRBV7-8	TRBD2	CASSQAGGGYNEQFF	TGTGCCAGCAGCCAAGCGGGGGGCGGCTACAATGAGCAGTTCTTC
TRBJ1-2	NA	TRBV20-1	TRBD1	CSASPGTGGMGGYTF	TGCAGTGCTAGTCCCGGGACAGGGGGCATGGGGGGCTACACCTTC
TRBJ2-1	NA	TRBV6-1	NA	CASTRIRGGQDEQFF	TGTGCCAGCACTAGAATACGGGGGGGACAGGATGAGCAGTTCTTC
TRBJ2-3	NA	TRBV7-9	NA	CAGSSEYTQYF	TGTGCCGGCAGCTCCGAGTATACGCAGTATTTT
TRBJ1-2	NA	TRBV12-3/TRBV12-4	TRBD1	CASSRSTGTHGHTF	TGTGCCAGCAGTCGATCGACAGGGACCCATGGCCACACCTTC
TRBJ1-2	many	TRBV2	TRBD1	CASSEARQGAVGYTF	TGTGCCAGCAGTGAAGCGCGACAGGGGGCAGTTGGCTACACCTTC
TRBJ2-1	many	TRBV20-1	NA	CSAPKVGEAYNEQFF	TGCAGTGCCCCGAAGGTGGGTGAGGCCTACAATGAGCAGTTCTTC
TRBJ1-5	NA	TRBV3-1	NA	CASSQGVTRGQPQHF	TGTGCCAGCAGCCAAGGAGTAACCAGGGGTCAGCCCCAGCATTTT
TRBJ1-5	few	TRBV5-1	NA	CASSPGGSINQPQHF	TGCGCCAGCAGCCCCGGGGGATCGATTAATCAGCCCCAGCATTTT
TRBJ1-2	NA	TRBV6-5	TRBD1	CASSYSAGGLGYTF	TGTGCCAGCAGTTACTCGGCAGGGGGCTTAGGCTACACCTTC
TRBJ2-7	NA	TRBV5-1	TRBD2	CASDRLSGSLSYEQYF	TGCGCCAGCGATAGACTCAGCGGGAGTCTCTCCTACGAGCAGTACTTC
TRBJ1-1	NA	TRBV11-2	TRBD1	CASSFGDTRGEAFF	TGTGCCAGCAGCTTCGGGGACACCAGGGGGGAGGCTTTCTTT
TRBJ2-5	many	TRBV29-1	NA	CSVVYDTGYEYF	TGCAGCGTTGTCTATGACACAGGGTACGAGTACTTC
TRBJ1-6	NA	TRBV7-8	TRBD1	CASSRYRGQESPLHF	TGTGCCAGCAGCAGATACAGGGGGCAGGAATCACCCCTCCACTTT
TRBJ2-3	many	TRBV7-6	NA	CASSVGEGPDTQYF	TGTGCCAGCAGCGTAGGTGAGGGCCCAGATACGCAGTATTTT
TRBJ2-1	NA	TRBV20-1	TRBD1	CSARTTGPSYNEQFF	TGCAGTGCTAGGACGACAGGGCCCTCCTACAATGAGCAGTTCTTC
TRBJ1-2	NA	TRBV15	NA	CVTSRVGGGDYGYTF	TGTGTCACCAGCAGAGTTGGGGGGGGCGACTATGGCTACACCTTC
TRBJ1-1	few	TRBV7-6	NA	CASSSKPGTEAFF	TGTGCCAGCAGCTCGAAGCCTGGGACTGAAGCTTTCTTT
TRBJ1-2	many	TRBV6-5	NA	CASSLGLAGDYGYTF	TGTGCCAGCAGCCTGGGGTTAGCAGGGGACTATGGCTACACCTTC